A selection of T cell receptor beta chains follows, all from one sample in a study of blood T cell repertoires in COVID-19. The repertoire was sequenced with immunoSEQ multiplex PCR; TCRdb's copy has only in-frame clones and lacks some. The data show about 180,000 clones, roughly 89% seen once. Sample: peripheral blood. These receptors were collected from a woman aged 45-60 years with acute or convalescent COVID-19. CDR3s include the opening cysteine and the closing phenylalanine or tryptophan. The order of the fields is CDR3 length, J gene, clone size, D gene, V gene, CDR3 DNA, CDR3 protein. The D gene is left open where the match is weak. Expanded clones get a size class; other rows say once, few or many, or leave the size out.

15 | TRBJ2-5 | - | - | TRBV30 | TGTGCCTGGAGTGTAGATTTCTTGCTACAAGAGACCCAGTACTTC | CAWSVDFLLQETQYF
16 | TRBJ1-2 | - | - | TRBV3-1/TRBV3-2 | TGTGCCAGCAGCCAACAGACAGGAGTCGGTCCTCGGGGCTACACCTTC | CASSQQTGVGPRGYTF
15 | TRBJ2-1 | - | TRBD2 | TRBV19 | TGTGCCAGTAGTCCTAGCGGAGCCCCCTGGAATGAGCAGTTCTTC | CASSPSGAPWNEQFF
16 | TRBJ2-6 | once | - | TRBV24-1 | TGTGCCACCAGTGATCAAGAGGTCTCTGGGGCCAACGTCCTGACTTTC | CATSDQEVSGANVLTF
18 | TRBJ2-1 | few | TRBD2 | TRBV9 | TGTGCCAGCAGCTTTTCCGGGACTAGCGGCCCCCCGAGGAATGAGCAGTTCTTC | CASSFSGTSGPPRNEQFF
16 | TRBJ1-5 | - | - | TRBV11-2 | TGTGCCAGCAGCTTAGTCCTAGGGGATACCAATCAGCCCCAGCATTTT | CASSLVLGDTNQPQHF
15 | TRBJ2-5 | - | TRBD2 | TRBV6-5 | TGTGCCAGCAGTACATTGACTAGCGGCCAAGAGACCCAGTACTTC | CASSTLTSGQETQYF
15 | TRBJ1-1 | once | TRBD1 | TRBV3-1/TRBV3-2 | TGTGCCAGCAGCCGGACCGGGACAGGGGGCACTGAAGCTTTCTTT | CASSRTGTGGTEAFF
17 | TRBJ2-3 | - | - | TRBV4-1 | TGCGCCAGCAGCCAACCGCGGGGAGGACGGGCCACAGATACGCAGTATTTT | CASSQPRGGRATDTQYF
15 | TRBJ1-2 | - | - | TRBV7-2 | TGTGCCAGCAGCTTAGGTATCCGAAGCCTTGATGGCTACACCTTC | CASSLGIRSLDGYTF
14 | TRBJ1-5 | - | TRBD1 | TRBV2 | TGTGCCAGCAGTGGGGACAGGGTGGATCAGCCCCAGCATTTT | CASSGDRVDQPQHF
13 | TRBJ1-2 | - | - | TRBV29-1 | TGCAGCGTTGAAGGGCAGGGATACTATGGCTACACCTTC | CSVEGQGYYGYTF
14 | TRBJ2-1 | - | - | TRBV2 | TGTGCCAGCAAGGGGGAGGGCCAACACAATGAGCAGTTCTTC | CASKGEGQHNEQFF
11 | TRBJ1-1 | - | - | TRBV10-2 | TGCGCCAGCGCGGGGAACACTGAAGCTTTCTTT | CASAGNTEAFF
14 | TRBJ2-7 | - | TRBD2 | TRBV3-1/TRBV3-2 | TGTGCCAGCACCGAGGGACTAGCTCCTCATCGGCAGTACTTC | CASTEGLAPHRQYF